These 10 T cell receptor beta chains were sequenced from one sample in a study of blood T cell repertoires in COVID-19 (dated by TCRdb to the early 2020s). Library preparation employed the immunoSEQ multiplex PCR assay. TCRdb provides this immuneACCESS table in a form limited to in-frame rearrangements. Some clones are lacking; in checked studies, under half of them reflect an unresolved V gene, and why the rest are absent is not known. The sample profile shows 130,000 or so clones; around nine tenths of them were found once. The ten top clones hold about 2.1% of the sample. The sample comprised peripheral blood. The origin of the receptors is a woman between 50 and 59 years old with acute or convalescent COVID-19.

The chain is built from TRBV30 and TRBJ1-2, with D uncertain. The CDR3 has 13 residues. CDR1 is GTSNPN and CDR2 is SVGIG in the germline V gene (reference sequence). V gave up 0 bases and J gave up 8 bases, with 13 bases separating them. CDR3 sequence reads: CAWSVAGTAGYTF. The CDR3 bases are TGTGCCTGGAGTGTGGCAGGCACGGCAGGCTACACCTTC.

The rearrangement uses TRBV7-9 and TRBJ1-1; 10 bases map to TRBD1. V shed 5 bases and J 5 bases; nucleotides not matched to a gene: 5. In germline, CDR1 is SEHNR, CDR2 FQNEAQ (reference sequence). CDR3 size: 14 residues. The CDR3 loop reads CASSVDRGLTEAFF. CDR3 coding DNA: TGTGCCAGCAGCGTAGACAGGGGGCTTACTGAAGCTTTCTTT.

This rearrangement joins TRBV6-6 to TRBJ2-1; maybe TRBD2 (5 bases). Trimming took 5 bases from V and 8 from J, leaving 7 bases between them. The CDR3 runs to 11 residues. From germline, CDR1 is MNHNY and CDR2 SVGAGI (reference sequence). The CDR3 bases are TGTGCCAGCAGTCCTAGCTATGAGCAGTTCTTC. As protein: CASSPSYEQFF.

V is TRBV5-1 and J is TRBJ1-5; 7 positions agree with TRBD1. The CDR3 contains 14 residues. Germline loops: CDR1 SGHRS, CDR2 YFSETQ. V shed 0 bases, J shed 5 bases, and the junction held 2 bases outside the gene matches. The CDR3 is CASSLGDRYQPQHF. CDR3 DNA: TGCGCCAGCAGCTTGGGGGACAGATATCAGCCCCAGCATTTT.

V and J are TRBV29-1 and TRBJ2-7; tentatively, D is TRBD1 (5 bases). Trimming cost V 2 bases and J 1 base, with 9 bases left between them. The germline gives CDR1 SQVTM, CDR2 ANQGSEA. The CDR3 loop spans 13 amino acids. The CDR3 DNA is TGCAGCGTTGAATCGGACACTTCCTACGAGCAGTACTTC. This gives the protein CSVESDTSYEQYF.

Here the CDR3 reads CASSIAGGWNTQYF. The CDR3 DNA reads TGTGCCAGCTCGATAGCGGGGGGGTGGAATACGCAGTATTTT. The J gene is TRBJ2-3, the V gene TRBV6-5, with 11 positions matching TRBD2. Germline trimming cut 8 bases from V and 7 bases from J; bases unmatched to any gene: 8. The CDR3 runs to 14 residues. CDR1 is MNHEY, CDR2 SVGAGI, per germline.

In DNA form, the CDR3 reads TGTGCCAGCAGTGAAAGGACAGGAAGAGAAAAACTGTTTTTT. Residues: CASSERTGREKLFF. The chain joins TRBV6-1 to TRBJ1-4; 7 nucleotides match TRBD1. Germline V CDR1 and CDR2: MNHNS, SASEGT. CDR3 length: 14 residues. Trimming at V came to 2 bases and at J to 8 bases, leaving 5 bases not matched to a gene.

V gene TRBV4-3 combines with J gene TRBJ1-2, with TRBD1 matching over 8 bases. CDR1 LGHNA and CDR2 YSLEER come from the germline V gene. The CDR3 totals 15 residues. Trimming cost V 0 bases and J 4 bases; bases outside gene matches: 4. The CDR3 sequence is CASSQDQGQGYGYTF. Written as DNA, the CDR3 is TGCGCCAGCAGCCAAGATCAAGGACAGGGCTATGGCTACACCTTC.

The chain uses TRBV7-9 and TRBJ1-4; perhaps TRBD1 as D (5 bases). Looked up from germline, CDR1 is SEHNR and CDR2 is FQNEAQ (reference sequence). The CDR3 runs to 16 residues. V was clipped by 10 bases and J by 8 bases, with 26 bases between them. CDR3 protein: CATSRPGLNGIEKLFF. The CDR3 bases are TGTGCCACGAGTAGACCGGGACTCAATGGAATAGAAAAACTGTTTTTT.

This chain links TRBV7-9 with TRBJ1-2; 9 bases match TRBD1. The V gene's germline CDR1 is SEHNR and CDR2 FQNEAQ (reference sequence). Trimming took 5 bases from V and 4 from J; bases not matched to a gene: 14. This CDR3 region has 17 residues. CDR3 sequence: CASSPPLTGGWGYGYTF. Here the CDR3 DNA reads TGTGCCAGCAGCCCGCCCCTGACAGGGGGATGGGGCTATGGCTACACCTTC.